A selection of T cell receptor beta chains follows, all from one sample in a study of blood T cell repertoires in COVID-19. Profiled with immunoSEQ multiplex PCR; TCRdb holds only in-frame clones, not every one. The table records 150,000 to 200,000 clones, around three quarters of them present only once. The specimen was PBMCs or T cells enriched from blood (not recorded which). These receptors were obtained from a woman aged 45 to 65 with acute COVID-19. Each CDR3 is given with its conserved first and last residue. Fields, in order: D gene, J gene, clone size, V gene, CDR3 protein, CDR3 DNA. A D gene is named only where the DNA matches it firmly. Clone size appears in some rows only: once, few, many, or a class for an expanded clone.

TRBD1 TRBJ2-1 NA TRBV7-3 CASSLTGGWSYNEQFF TGTGCCAGCAGCTTGACAGGGGGTTGGTCCTACAATGAGCAGTTCTTC
TRBD1 TRBJ2-5 once TRBV2 CASSLDRVETQYF TGTGCCAGCAGTTTGGACAGGGTCGAGACCCAGTACTTC
TRBD1 TRBJ1-1 NA TRBV11-1 CASSLTDRDFEAFF TGTGCCAGCAGCTTAACGGACAGGGATTTTGAAGCTTTCTTT
NA TRBJ1-4 once TRBV4-1 CASSPRPGTNEKLFF TGCGCCAGCAGCCCCCGTCCAGGCACTAATGAAAAACTGTTTTTT
TRBD1 TRBJ1-2 NA TRBV28 CASSPPDRVYGYTF TGTGCCAGCAGTCCGCCGGACAGGGTGTACGGCTACACCTTC
NA TRBJ2-1 NA TRBV10-1 CASSEQGKQFF TGCGCCAGCAGTGAGCAGGGGAAGCAGTTCTTC
NA TRBJ2-1 few TRBV2 CASIQKFF TGTGCCAGCATTCAGAAGTTCTTC
NA TRBJ1-1 NA TRBV9 CASSVEMGARTEAFF TGTGCCAGCAGCGTAGAAATGGGGGCGCGGACTGAAGCTTTCTTT
TRBD2 TRBJ2-1 NA TRBV4-3 CASSQDGLAGVNEQFF TGCGCCAGCAGCCAAGATGGGCTAGCGGGGGTTAATGAGCAGTTCTTC
NA TRBJ1-1 NA TRBV5-8 CASSLDPLGGTEAFF TGTGCCAGCAGCTTGGACCCCCTCGGCGGCACTGAAGCTTTCTTT
NA TRBJ1-5 NA TRBV6-1 CASSEGGVQPQHF TGTGCCAGCAGTGAAGGGGGGGTTCAGCCCCAGCATTTT
TRBD2 TRBJ2-1 NA TRBV5-4 CASSLSLAGANEQFF TGTGCCAGCAGCTTGTCCTTAGCGGGGGCCAATGAGCAGTTCTTC
TRBD1 TRBJ1-5 NA TRBV5-1 CASSPDGQVNNQPQHF TGCGCCAGCAGCCCTGACGGACAGGTAAACAATCAGCCCCAGCATTTT
NA TRBJ1-6 NA TRBV12-1 CASSFTGQGGNSPLHF TGTGCCAGCAGCTTTACCGGACAGGGGGGGAATTCACCCCTCCACTTT
NA TRBJ1-5 NA TRBV28 CASRSGGVRNQPQHF TGTGCCAGCAGGTCGGGGGGTGTGCGCAATCAGCCCCAGCATTTT
TRBD1 TRBJ1-3 NA TRBV3-1/TRBV3-2 CASSQGTGVGNTIYF TGTGCCAGCAGCCAAGGGACAGGGGTAGGAAACACCATATATTTT
NA TRBJ2-1 NA TRBV7-9 CASSYSSYNEQFF TGTGCCAGCAGTTACAGCTCCTACAATGAGCAGTTCTTC
NA TRBJ1-2 NA TRBV19 CASQLGGAGRSYTF TGTGCCAGCCAACTAGGGGGGGCAGGACGCAGCTACACCTTC
TRBD1 TRBJ1-1 few TRBV28 CASSTLRQGMNTEAFF TGTGCCAGCAGTACACTACGACAGGGGATGAACACTGAAGCTTTCTTT
TRBD1 TRBJ1-1 NA TRBV11-2 CASSLVRQGAHAFF TGTGCCAGCAGCTTAGTAAGACAGGGAGCCCACGCTTTCTTT
TRBD1 TRBJ1-1 many TRBV12-5 CASVSDRVNTEAFF TGTGCTAGTGTCTCGGACAGGGTCAACACTGAAGCTTTCTTT
NA TRBJ2-1 few TRBV21-1 CASRPQPGLSYNEQFF TGTGCCAGCAGACCGCAACCGGGACTTTCATACAATGAGCAGTTCTTC
TRBD2 TRBJ2-5 NA TRBV14 CASSRGLAGFETQYF TGTGCCAGCAGCCGCGGACTAGCGGGGTTTGAGACCCAGTACTTC
TRBD2 TRBJ2-3 NA TRBV29-1 CSGIAGGPGDTQYF TGCAGCGGAATAGCGGGGGGGCCAGGGGATACGCAGTATTTT
TRBD1 TRBJ1-6 NA TRBV7-9 CASDRGGSPLHF TGTGCCAGCGACAGGGGTGGTTCACCCCTCCACTTT
TRBD1 TRBJ1-5 NA TRBV18 CASSPGTGASNQPQHF TGTGCCAGCTCACCCGGGACAGGGGCGAGCAATCAGCCCCAGCATTTT
NA TRBJ2-3 NA TRBV3-1/TRBV3-2 CASNERGLTDTQYF TGTGCCAGCAACGAACGGGGTCTCACAGATACGCAGTATTTT
TRBD1 TRBJ1-4 NA TRBV28 CASRPARGLGTNEKLFF TGTGCCAGCAGGCCTGCCAGGGGGCTGGGAACTAATGAAAAACTGTTTTTT
TRBD2 TRBJ2-1 NA TRBV20-1 CSASNGLAGGYNEQFF TGCAGTGCTAGTAACGGACTAGCGGGGGGATACAATGAGCAGTTCTTC
NA TRBJ1-3 NA TRBV27 CASRGAGAGNTIYF TGTGCCAGCAGGGGGGCGGGGGCTGGAAACACCATATATTTT
NA TRBJ1-5 NA TRBV7-9 CATEQGSNQPQHF TGTGCCACGGAACAGGGAAGCAATCAGCCCCAGCATTTT
TRBD2 TRBJ2-3 NA TRBV12-3/TRBV12-4 CATLSGGGDTQYF TGTGCCACCTTGAGCGGGGGCGGTGATACGCAGTATTTT
NA TRBJ1-2 NA TRBV18 CASSPGDNYGYTF TGTGCCAGCTCACCCGGGGATAACTATGGCTACACCTTC
TRBD1 TRBJ2-5 NA TRBV5-1 CASSPGQGAIQETQYF TGCGCCAGCAGCCCCGGACAGGGGGCAATACAAGAGACCCAGTACTTC
NA TRBJ2-5 NA TRBV27 CASSSQYRLGTTQYF TGTGCCAGCAGTTCTCAATACCGACTAGGTACAACCCAGTACTTC
NA TRBJ1-6 NA TRBV7-8 CASSDFSGNSPLHF TGTGCCAGCAGCGATTTTTCAGGGAATTCACCCCTCCACTTT
TRBD1 TRBJ1-5 once TRBV19 CASSHGQGSNQPQHF TGTGCCAGTAGCCATGGACAGGGTAGCAATCAGCCCCAGCATTTT
TRBD1 TRBJ1-4 NA TRBV28 CASSLTGGDEKLFF TGTGCCAGCAGTTTGACAGGGGGCGATGAAAAACTGTTTTTT
NA TRBJ2-3 NA TRBV5-5 CASSLLLSGTDTQYF TGTGCCAGCAGCTTATTGTTGTCGGGCACAGATACGCAGTATTTT
NA TRBJ2-4 NA TRBV28 CASSGSGAKNIQYF TGTGCCAGCAGTGGATCGGGGGCCAAAAACATTCAGTACTTC
TRBD1 TRBJ1-2 NA TRBV6-5 CASSFGQANYGYTF TGTGCCAGCAGTTTCGGACAGGCCAACTATGGCTACACCTTC
NA TRBJ2-3 NA TRBV11-3 CASSLELASTDTQYF TGTGCCAGCAGCTTAGAATTAGCTAGCACAGATACGCAGTATTTT
TRBD2 TRBJ2-1 NA TRBV30 CAWSPDTGLAWGGQFF TGTGCCTGGAGCCCCGACACGGGACTAGCCTGGGGAGGGCAGTTCTTC
TRBD2 TRBJ2-1 NA TRBV9 CASSGLAGGRGYEQFF TGTGCCAGCAGCGGACTAGCGGGGGGGCGAGGCTACGAGCAGTTCTTC
TRBD2 TRBJ2-2 NA TRBV11-2 CASSLTPGPGGGNTGELFF TGTGCCAGCAGCTTAACACCAGGGCCTGGCGGGGGGAACACCGGGGAGCTGTTTTTT
NA TRBJ1-1 NA TRBV5-4 CASSLPGRTEAFF TGTGCCAGCAGCTTGCCAGGGAGGACTGAAGCTTTCTTT
TRBD2 TRBJ2-3 NA TRBV9 CASSVSGGGADTQYF TGTGCCAGCAGCGTTAGCGGGGGAGGGGCAGATACGCAGTATTTT
NA TRBJ1-6 NA TRBV2 CASSTNTRHSPLHF TGTGCCAGCAGCACAAACACCCGCCATTCACCCCTCCACTTT
NA TRBJ1-2 NA TRBV24-1 CATSDSYGYTF TGTGCCACCAGTGATTCATATGGCTACACCTTC
NA TRBJ2-5 few TRBV5-4 CASSFQDQETQYF TGTGCCAGCAGCTTCCAGGACCAAGAGACCCAGTACTTC
TRBD2 TRBJ2-2 NA TRBV4-2 CASSQIGGALTGELFF TGTGCCAGCAGCCAAATCGGGGGGGCCCTCACCGGGGAGCTGTTTTTT
NA TRBJ1-1 NA TRBV11-1 CASSLVGGRNTEAFF TGTGCCAGCAGCTTAGTGGGGGGAAGGAACACTGAAGCTTTCTTT